The 4 T cell receptor beta chains below come from one sample, sequenced in a study of T cells after yellow fever vaccination. TCRdb used MiXCR to reprocess the 5' RACE reads, holding one entry per CDR3 protein. The data hold 620,000 or so distinct CDR3 sequences, with 17% observed a single time. Sequencing was performed on PBMCs, taken around 5 days after the first yellow fever vaccination. The receptors originated from a man aged 18 to 29 who received the YFV17D yellow fever vaccine.

The chain uses TRBV12-3 or TRBV12-4 and TRBJ2-1; 14 bases line up with TRBD2. The V gene end was trimmed by 3 bases and the J gene end by 7 bases; junction bases not matched to a gene: 8. The CDR3 totals 17 residues. CDR3 sequence (DNA): TGTGCCAGCAGTTTTAAGGGACTAGCGGGGGTTAAGAATGAGCAGTTCTTC. This codes for CASSFKGLAGVKNEQFF.

The genes are TRBV20-1 and TRBJ1-6, with D possibly being TRBD1 (5 bases). Deletions cut 2 bases from V and 10 bases from J, with 15 bases between. The germline CDR1 and CDR2 sequences are DFQATT and SNEGSKA (reference sequence). The CDR3 covers 14 residues. As DNA, the CDR3 is TGCAGTGCTAGAAGTCCTAGGGACTCATCACCCCTCCACTTT. It translates to CSARSPRDSSPLHF.

There are a few counts of this clonotype. The V gene is TRBV6-5, the J gene TRBJ2-5; unclear D gene. This CDR3 comprises 14 residues. Deletions cut 4 bases from V and 1 base from J, with 10 bases between. Germline CDR1 and CDR2: MNHEY and SVGAGI. CDR3 protein: CASSFRFSQETQYF. In nucleotides, the CDR3 is TGTGCCAGCAGTTTCCGGTTCAGCCAAGAGACCCAGTACTTC.

V and J are TRBV6-1 and TRBJ2-2, with a tentative D call TRBD2 (5 bases). This CDR3 is built from 15 residues. Germline values: CDR1 MNHNS, CDR2 SASEGT. V was pared by 0 bases and J by 3 bases, with 8 bases between. CDR3 sequence (DNA): TGTGCCAGCAGTGAAGCAGGGCGGGACACCGGGGAGCTGTTTTTT. Encoded protein: CASSEAGRDTGELFF.